This TCR beta chain was sequenced in a study of T-cell memory formation after mild COVID-19. TCRdb re-derived calls from the 5' RACE reads in MiXCR, one entry per CDR3 protein. The sample has about 290,000 distinct CDR3 sequences, about 16% seen once; the top ten hold 20% to 25%. This clonotype was observed a few times. V was cut by 3 bases and J by 7 bases, with 16 bases left in between. In germline, CDR1 is LGHDT, CDR2 YNNKEL (reference sequence). CDR3 length: 15 residues. The J gene is TRBJ2-4, the V gene TRBV3-1; D possibly corresponds to TRBD2 (5 bases). This sequence originates from a man aged 18 to 30 who had mild COVID-19 (a few samples of this study predate the infection). Cell type and time point are not known. Material: PBMCs or a T cell subset sorted from them (not recorded which). The CDR3 loop is CASSHPRGAGNIQYF. Written as DNA, the CDR3 is TGTGCCAGCAGCCACCCCCGGGGTGCTGGGAACATTCAGTACTTC. Full variable domain (missing parts from reference TRBV3-1 and TRBJ2-4): DTAVSQTPKYLVTQMGNDKSIKCEQNLGHDTMYWYKQDSKKFLKIMFSYNNKELIINETVPNRFSPKSPDKAHLNLHINSLELGDSAVYFCASSHPRGAGNIQYFGAGTRLSVL.